This T cell receptor beta chain was sequenced for a study of control samples from healthy donors and cancer patients (dated by TCRdb to the early 2020s). In the germline V gene, CDR1 corresponds to SGDLS and CDR2 to YYNGEE. Trimming takes 0 bases from V and 3 bases from J, and the germline ends sit 9 bases apart. Including cysteine and phenylalanine, the CDR3 has 15 amino acids. The kept DNA is CDR3 alone, 45 bases in frame from the first base. To prepare the library, the immunoSEQ multiplex PCR assay was applied. The clones in this table, taken by TCRdb from immuneACCESS, are in-frame only. Not every clone is retained; where verified, under half of the shortfall comes from an unresolved V gene, and the cause of the rest is unknown. The sample has 95,000 to 150,000 clones on record, around 92% of them singletons. The ten biggest clones cover 0.55% to 0.6% of the sample. With respect to this clone: Which antigen it targets is not known. No quality values exist for individual bases; no much larger clone is one base distant.

The chain uses TRBV9 and TRBJ2-2, with a weak D call of TRBD1 (6 bases match). The clonotype originates from a man at least 80 years old with head and neck cancer. Sequenced: PBMCs. CDR3 sequence: CASSVAGQYTGELFF. The nucleotide sequence is TGTGCCAGCAGCGTAGCCGGACAGTACACCGGGGAGCTGTTTTTT.